Sequencing of this TCR beta chain was carried out in a study of blood T cell repertoires in COVID-19. As for the study in general: COVID-19 samples from acute and convalescent phases originated in the United States, Italy and Spain. PBMCs, B-cell-depleted T cells, or T cells provided the cDNA or gDNA that made up the material.

Authors' processing steps: Reference gene primer amplification gave nucleated cell count estimates. The protocol was immunoSEQ multiplex PCR, while the TCRdb copy is restricted to in-frame clones and leaves out a portion. V and J calls and clone size are as listed in that table; D and trimming were resolved from the DNA. The table records 130,000 to 150,000 clones, more than 60% of them present only once. The CDR3 contains 15 residues. The V gene's germline CDR1 is SEHNR and CDR2 FQNEAQ (reference sequence). V lost 6 bases to trimming and J lost 7 bases, with 16 bases between them. The receptor's source is a woman aged 55 to 70 with acute or convalescent COVID-19. Material for sequencing was peripheral blood. The chain has TRBV7-9 and TRBJ1-6; D is perhaps TRBD1 (6 bases). In DNA form, the CDR3 reads TGTGCCAGCAGACACGGACAGAGCCTAAATTCACCCCTCCACTTT. Amino acid sequence: CASRHGQSLNSPLHF. Complete variable domain (other parts from reference TRBV7-9 and TRBJ1-6): DTGVSQNPRHKITKRGQNVTFRCDPISEHNRLYWYRQTLGQGPEFLTYFQNEAQLEKSRLLSDRFSAERPKGSFSTLEIQRTEQGDSAMYLCASRHGQSLNSPLHFGNGTRLTVT.